Shown below are 30 T cell receptor beta chains from a single sample sequenced in a study of Ad26.COV2.S vaccination and SARS-CoV-2 variants. Method: immunoSEQ multiplex PCR; TCRdb's copy keeps in-frame clones and lacks some. The sample has around 400,000 clones; roughly 90% are singletons. Treatment given: roughly 18 received Ad26.COV2.S at low or high dose, single or two shots; about 5 received placebo; per-sample allocation not given. Day 63 after the first injection of vaccine or placebo was the sampling time. The sample consisted of peripheral blood, taken in a trial of Ad26.COV2.S vaccine versus placebo. The receptors were gathered from a person between 18 and 65 years old who received the Ad26.COV2.S COVID-19 vaccine or a placebo.

The chain employs TRBV3-1 (or the pseudogene TRBV3-2) and TRBJ1-5, with a possible D match to TRBD1 (5 bases). Germline V lookup: CDR1 LGHDT, CDR2 YNNKEL (reference sequence). The V and J ends lost 8 bases and 1 base respectively, with 6 bases between them. This CDR3 contains 12 residues. The CDR3 DNA reads as TGTGCCAGCGGGGGGAGCAATCAGCCCCAGCATTTT. Protein: CASGGSNQPQHF.

V and J are TRBV15 and TRBJ1-5; 7 bases map to TRBD1. This CDR3 is built from 14 residues. V gave up 2 bases and J gave up 2 bases; unmatched junction bases: 0. From germline, CDR1 is LNHNV and CDR2 YYDKDF (reference sequence). In DNA, the CDR3 is TGTGCCACCAGCAGAACAGGGGGCAATCAGCCCCAGCATTTT. Protein: CATSRTGGNQPQHF.

CDR3 in amino acids: CASGLGTGQGRSNYGYTF. The CDR3, as DNA: TGTGCTAGTGGGCTCGGTACGGGACAGGGTCGGAGTAACTATGGCTACACCTTC. This chain uses TRBV12-5 with TRBJ1-2; 9 bases are shared with TRBD1. CDR3 length: 18 residues. V lost 6 bases to trimming and J lost 1 base; unmatched junction nucleotides: 15. Germline V gene data show CDR1 as LGHNT and CDR2 as FRNRAP.

V gene TRBV5-1 combines with J gene TRBJ1-2; the D gene is possibly TRBD1 (6 bases). Germline-derived CDR1 and CDR2 are SGHRS and YFSETQ. The CDR3 extends over 16 amino acids. V lost 3 bases to trimming and J lost 5 bases, with 20 bases between them. The CDR3 coding sequence is TGCGCCAGCAGCTGGACCGAACAGGGTCCCGCGTATGGCTACACCTTC. Amino acids: CASSWTEQGPAYGYTF.

CDR3: CASRSEASQETQYF. DNA for the CDR3: TGTGCCAGCCGCTCAGAAGCAAGTCAAGAGACCCAGTACTTC. The chain is built from TRBV5-4 and TRBJ2-5; D gene unclear. Per germline, CDR1 SGHNT and CDR2 YYREEE (reference sequence). The CDR3 length is 14 residues. Trimming pared 7 bases from V and 2 bases from J, leaving 15 bases between.

This clone was seen just once. This chain links TRBV21-1 with TRBJ2-7; the table gives TRBD1 as D, unverified against the DNA. TRBV21-1 is deemed a pseudogene. This CDR3 is built from 16 residues. In DNA form, the CDR3 reads TGTGCCAGCAGCAAAAATTTGTGTGAAGGGGACTACGAGCAGTACTTC. This gives the protein CASSKNLCEGDYEQYF.

The V and J genes are TRBV21-1 and TRBJ2-7; the table gives TRBD1 as D, unverified against the DNA. TRBV21-1 is listed as a pseudogene. This CDR3 has 17 residues. CDR3 DNA sequence: TGTGCCAGCAGCAAAGCGATCCCCCGGGACAGTTCCTACGAGCAGTACTTC. This translates into CASSKAIPRDSSYEQYF.

The gene calls are TRBV4-1 and TRBJ1-1; possible D gene TRBD1, 5 bases. Germline V gene data show CDR1 as MGHRA and CDR2 as YSYEKL. Trimming removed 4 bases from V and 1 base from J, with 13 bases in between. The CDR3 has 15 residues. CDR3 bases: TGCGCCAGCAGCCCACGCGTGAGGGGGAACACTGAAGCTTTCTTT. This codes for CASSPRVRGNTEAFF.

The V and J genes are TRBV30 and TRBJ1-2; the match to TRBD1 covers 12 bases. J was trimmed by 2 bases and V by 1 base; bases with no gene match: 2. This CDR3 has 15 amino acids. CDR1 GTSNPN and CDR2 SVGIG come from the germline V gene (reference sequence). CDR3 DNA: TGTGCCTGGAGTGCGGGACAGGGGGCCAACTATGGCTACACCTTC. Translating gives CAWSAGQGANYGYTF.

CDR3 DNA: TGTGCCAGCAGACAGGGGGCCTACCTGATCTACGAGCAGTACTTC. Translation gives CASRQGAYLIYEQYF. The V gene is TRBV2, the J gene TRBJ2-7; TRBD1 aligns across 9 bases. CDR1 SNHLY and CDR2 FYNNEI come from the germline V gene. J was trimmed by 3 bases and V by 6 bases; bases with no gene match: 9. The CDR3 is 15 residues long.

The J gene is TRBJ2-1, the V gene TRBV7-8; D remains ambiguous. The CDR3 is 13 amino acids. Germline values: CDR1 SGHVS, CDR2 FQNEAQ. Trimming removed 1 base from V and 5 bases from J, with 6 bases in between. The DNA for the CDR3 is TGTGCCAGCAGCTTAGTAGGGAACAATGAGCAGTTCTTC. Protein sequence: CASSLVGNNEQFF.

V and J are TRBV27 and TRBJ2-1, with no clear D. CDR3 length equals 13 residues. Germline assignment: CDR1 MNHEY and CDR2 SMNVEV (reference sequence). V was clipped by 2 bases and J by 3 bases, with 5 bases between them. CDR3 in DNA: TGTGCCAGCAGTTTACTGAACTACAATGAGCAGTTCTTC. Encoded protein: CASSLLNYNEQFF.

This clone was counted between two and nine times. The chain has TRBV7-2 and TRBJ1-5; weak D call: TRBD1 (5 bases). The V end lost 5 bases, the J end lost 6 bases, and 11 bases lay between the germline ends. This CDR3 is built from 13 residues. The V gene's germline CDR1 is SGHTA and CDR2 FQGNSA. CDR3 protein: CASSPPGGQPQHF. DNA of the CDR3: TGTGCCAGCAGCCCCCCGGGGGGTCAGCCCCAGCATTTT.

The CDR3 nucleotides read TGTGCCAGCTGCTTCAACAGTGGTGAGACCCAGTACTTC. As protein: CASCFNSGETQYF. The chain joins TRBV2 to TRBJ2-5; D remains ambiguous. The CDR3 runs to 13 residues. The germline V gene has CDR1 SNHLY and CDR2 FYNNEI. The ends were cut back, 8 bases at V and 5 bases at J, with 15 bases in the middle.

The V and J genes are TRBV4-1 and TRBJ1-2, with 8 bases aligning to TRBD1. Germline trimming cut 4 bases from V and 2 bases from J; bases unmatched to any gene: 0. The length of the CDR3 is 13 residues. The germline V gene has CDR1 MGHRA and CDR2 YSYEKL. Here the CDR3 reads CASSRDRNYGYTF. The CDR3 DNA is TGCGCCAGCAGCCGGGACAGGAACTATGGCTACACCTTC.

V and J are TRBV28 and TRBJ2-7, with D unresolved. The V and J ends lost 6 bases and 0 bases respectively, with 12 bases between them. The CDR3 sequence is 14 residues long. Germline V gives CDR1 MDHEN, CDR2 SYDVKM. The CDR3: CASRRQLVSYEQYF. In DNA, the CDR3 is TGTGCCAGCAGACGACAACTCGTCTCCTACGAGCAGTACTTC.

CDR3 sequence: CSVARSVSTDTQYF. In DNA, the CDR3 is TGCAGCGTGGCCAGATCCGTTAGCACAGATACGCAGTATTTT. The chain is built from TRBV29-1 and TRBJ2-3; D gene unclear. The V gene's germline CDR1 is SQVTM and CDR2 ANQGSEA. CDR3 size: 14 residues. The V end lost 6 bases, the J end lost 0 bases, and 13 bases lay between the germline ends.

The CDR3 nucleotides are TGTGCCAGCAGCTTAGGGAACAATCAGCCCCAGCATTTT. Protein product: CASSLGNNQPQHF. This rearrangement joins TRBV11-2 to TRBJ1-5; D gene unclear. Between the trimmed V and J ends, which lost 1 base and 3 bases, there was a span of 4 bases. Germline V gives CDR1 SGHAT, CDR2 FQNNGV. The CDR3 has 13 residues.

This clone was observed a few times. The chain is built from TRBV9 and TRBJ2-6, with D hard to call. CDR1 is SGDLS, CDR2 YYNGEE, per germline. V was shortened by 0 bases and J by 1 base, with 5 bases between the two germline ends. This CDR3 spans 15 amino acids. The CDR3, as DNA: TGTGCCAGCAGCGTAGGGAGTTCTGGGGCCAACGTCCTGACTTTC. This sequence encodes CASSVGSSGANVLTF.

The chain combines TRBV14 with TRBJ1-5, with D unresolved. CDR1 and CDR2 from the germline V gene are SGHDN and FVKESK. V was trimmed by 1 base and J by 4 bases, leaving 8 bases between them. The CDR3 is made up of 14 amino acids. The chain's CDR3 is CASSQADGNQPQHF. CDR3 DNA sequence: TGTGCCAGCAGCCAAGCCGACGGTAATCAGCCCCAGCATTTT.

The chain has TRBV13 and TRBJ2-3; D uncertain. V lost 3 bases, J lost 3 bases, and 16 bases lay in between. This CDR3 is 16 amino acids long. Germline loops: CDR1 PRHDT, CDR2 FYEKMQ (reference sequence). The CDR3: CASSLALARRTDTQYF. The DNA of the CDR3 is TGTGCCAGCAGCTTGGCCCTGGCGAGGCGGACAGATACGCAGTATTTT. Variable domain in full (rest from reference TRBV13 and TRBJ2-3): AAGVIQSPRHLIKEKRETATLKCYPIPRHDTVYWYQQGPGQDPQFLISFYEKMQSDKGSIPDRFSAQQFSDYHSELNMSSLELGDSALYFCASSLALARRTDTQYFGPGTRLTVL.

The chain combines TRBV4-3 with TRBJ2-2; no reliable D call. The length of the CDR3 is 19 residues. Germline CDR1 and CDR2: LGHNA and YSLEER. Trimming cost V 0 bases and J 7 bases, with 24 bases left between them. The CDR3 DNA is TGCGCCAGCAGCCAAGAAGTAAAAAAAGGGTGGTTGTCCAGCGGGGAGCTGTTTTTT. This encodes CASSQEVKKGWLSSGELFF.

The V gene is TRBV30, the J gene TRBJ2-1, with 15 bases matching TRBD2. Trimming took 2 bases from V and 7 from J; bases not matched to a gene: 3. The germline CDR1 and CDR2 sequences are GTSNPN and SVGIG (reference sequence). This CDR3 is built from 15 residues. For the CDR3, the DNA is TGTGCCTGGAGTCCAGGGACTAGCGGGAGGAATGAGCAGTTCTTC. As protein: CAWSPGTSGRNEQFF.

The chain joins TRBV28 to TRBJ1-5; TRBD1 agrees at 8 bases. The CDR3 length is 16 residues. Losses at the gene ends were 5 bases for V and 2 bases for J; bases not matched to a gene: 8. Germline assignment: CDR1 MDHEN and CDR2 SYDVKM. This CDR3 reads CASSPRQGLGNQPQHF. The CDR3 DNA is TGTGCCAGCAGTCCCCGACAGGGGCTGGGCAATCAGCCCCAGCATTTT. Using reference TRBV28 and TRBJ1-5 for the parts outside the CDR3, the full variable domain is DVKVTQSSRYLVKRTGEKVFLECVQDMDHENMFWYRQDPGLGLRLIYFSYDVKMKEKGDIPEGYSVSREKKERFSLILESASTNQTSMYLCASSPRQGLGNQPQHFGDGTRLSIL.

The rearrangement joins TRBV6-5 to TRBJ1-3; 7 bases are shared with TRBD1. The ends lost 2 bases at V and 0 bases at J; junction bases unmatched: 4. Germline loops: CDR1 MNHEY, CDR2 SVGAGI. There are 16 residues in the CDR3. The DNA for the CDR3 is TGTGCCAGCAGTTACGGACAGGCAGCCTCTGGAAACACCATATATTTT. Its protein product is CASSYGQAASGNTIYF.

The CDR3 is CAGPGESYGYTF. The CDR3, as DNA: TGTGCCGGGCCGGGGGAGAGCTATGGCTACACCTTC. The chain combines TRBV30 with TRBJ1-2; a weak D match, TRBD1 (5 bases). The CDR3 consists of 12 residues. The ends were cut back, 8 bases at V and 4 bases at J, with 14 bases in the middle. CDR1 is GTSNPN, CDR2 SVGIG, per germline (reference sequence).

On this clone: Other nucleotide sequences in the sample specify the same CDR3. This chain joins TRBV5-6 and TRBJ1-6; D is unclear. Germline lookup yields CDR1 SGHDT and CDR2 YYEEEE. V was clipped by 1 base and J by 7 bases, with 12 bases between them. The CDR3 sequence is 15 residues long. The CDR3: CASSLRRRENSPLHF. The DNA of the CDR3 is TGTGCCAGCAGCTTGCGTCGAAGGGAGAATTCACCCCTCCACTTT.

This clone was detected once. This chain uses TRBV6-1 with TRBJ2-4, with TRBD2 matching 11 bases. Looked up from germline, CDR1 is MNHNS and CDR2 is SASEGT. Germline trimming cut 0 bases from V and 15 bases from J; bases unmatched to any gene: 7. This CDR3 has 14 residues. The CDR3 region is CASSEASSGRRGYF. The CDR3 nucleotides read TGTGCCAGCAGTGAAGCTTCTAGCGGGAGGCGGGGGTACTTC.

V is TRBV15 and J is TRBJ2-5; 10 bases match TRBD2. From germline, CDR1 is LNHNV and CDR2 YYDKDF (reference sequence). This CDR3 spans 17 amino acids. Trimming took 4 bases from V and 4 from J; bases not matched to a gene: 12. The CDR3 DNA follows: TGTGCCACCAGCATCCCCGCTAGCGGGAGTCCGCGAGAGACCCAGTACTTC. This encodes CATSIPASGSPRETQYF. The whole variable domain, remainder taken from reference TRBV15 and TRBJ2-5, is DAMVIQNPRYQVTQFGKPVTLSCSQTLNHNVMYWYQQKSSQAPKLLFHYYDKDFNNEADTPDNFQSRRPNTSFCFLDIRSPGLGDTAMYLCATSIPASGSPRETQYFGPGTRLLVL.

The chain carries TRBV12-3 or TRBV12-4 and TRBJ1-4; D may be TRBD1 (6 bases). V was pared by 3 bases and J by 11 bases, with 10 bases between. CDR3 length equals 12 residues. Here the CDR3 DNA reads TGTGCCAGCAGTTTCGGACAGATGAAACTGTTTTTT. Its protein product is CASSFGQMKLFF.